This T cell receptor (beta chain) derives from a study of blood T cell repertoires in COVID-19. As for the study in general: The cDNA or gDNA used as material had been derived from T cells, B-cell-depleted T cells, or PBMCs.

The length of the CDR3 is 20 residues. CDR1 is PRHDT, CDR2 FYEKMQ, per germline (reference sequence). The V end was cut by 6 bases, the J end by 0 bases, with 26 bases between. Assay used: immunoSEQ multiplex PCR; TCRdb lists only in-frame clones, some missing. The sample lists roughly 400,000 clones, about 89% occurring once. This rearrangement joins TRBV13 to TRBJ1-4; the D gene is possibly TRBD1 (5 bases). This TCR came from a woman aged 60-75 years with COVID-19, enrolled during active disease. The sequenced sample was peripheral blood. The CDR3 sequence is CASRKFQRAGRWTTNEKLFF. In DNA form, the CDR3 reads TGTGCCAGCAGGAAATTCCAGCGGGCAGGGAGGTGGACAACTAATGAAAAACTGTTTTTT. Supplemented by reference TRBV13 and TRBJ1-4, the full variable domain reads AAGVIQSPRHLIKEKRETATLKCYPIPRHDTVYWYQQGPGQDPQFLISFYEKMQSDKGSIPDRFSAQQFSDYHSELNMSSLELGDSALYFCASRKFQRAGRWTTNEKLFFGSGTQLSVL.